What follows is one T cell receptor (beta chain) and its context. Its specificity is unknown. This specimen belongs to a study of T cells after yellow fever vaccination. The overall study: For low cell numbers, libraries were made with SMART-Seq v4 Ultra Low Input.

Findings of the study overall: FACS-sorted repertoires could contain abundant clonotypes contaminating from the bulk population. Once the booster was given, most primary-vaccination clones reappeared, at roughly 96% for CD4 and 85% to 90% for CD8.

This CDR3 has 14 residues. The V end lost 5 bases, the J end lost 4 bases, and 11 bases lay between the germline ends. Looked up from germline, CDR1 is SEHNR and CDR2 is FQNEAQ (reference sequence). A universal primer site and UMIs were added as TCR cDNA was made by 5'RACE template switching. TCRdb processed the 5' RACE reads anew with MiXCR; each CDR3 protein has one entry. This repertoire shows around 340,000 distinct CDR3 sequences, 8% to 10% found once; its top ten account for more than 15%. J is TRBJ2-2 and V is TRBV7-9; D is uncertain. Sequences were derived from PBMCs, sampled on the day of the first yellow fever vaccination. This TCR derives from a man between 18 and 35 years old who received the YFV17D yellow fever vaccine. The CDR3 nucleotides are TGTGCCAGCAGCCCAGATCTGGGCACCGGGGAGCTGTTTTTT. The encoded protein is CASSPDLGTGELFF.